This is a list of T cell receptor beta chains from one sample in a study of T cells in localized non-small cell lung cancer. Generated by immunoSEQ multiplex PCR, the TCRdb table keeps only in-frame clones and is missing some. This sample has roughly 77,000 clones, with more than 70% found just once. Sample: peripheral blood, taken before any cancer treatment. These TCRs come from a woman aged 40-69 years with stage I squamous cell lung carcinoma. CDR3s include the opening cysteine and the closing phenylalanine or tryptophan. A D gene is named only where the DNA matches it firmly. A row's size may be missing; if present it is once, few, many or a size class.

CDR3nt: TGTGCCAGCAGCCGGCCCCCGGGTACAGATACGCAGTATTTT
CDR3aa: CASSRPPGTDTQYF
abundance: NA
d_gene: NA
j_gene: TRBJ2-3
v_gene: TRBV5-8

CDR3nt: TGTGCCAGCAGCGGTGCTGGGGGGTTAGACTACGAGCAGTACTTC
CDR3aa: CASSGAGGLDYEQYF
abundance: NA
d_gene: NA
j_gene: TRBJ2-7
v_gene: TRBV7-9

CDR3nt: TGTGCCAGCAGCTCCGGGACAAGAGAGACCCAGTACTTC
CDR3aa: CASSSGTRETQYF
abundance: NA
d_gene: NA
j_gene: TRBJ2-5
v_gene: TRBV9

CDR3nt: TGTGCCAGCAGCTTGAAGCTAGCTGGGCCAGATACGCAGTATTTT
CDR3aa: CASSLKLAGPDTQYF
abundance: NA
d_gene: NA
j_gene: TRBJ2-3
v_gene: TRBV5-4

CDR3nt: TGCGCCAGCAGGAAGGAGGTAGGAAGCTCCTATAATTCACCCCTCCACTTT
CDR3aa: CASRKEVGSSYNSPLHF
abundance: once
d_gene: NA
j_gene: TRBJ1-6
v_gene: TRBV5-1

CDR3nt: TGTGCTTTGCGGGCGTCGGGAAACACCATATATTTT
CDR3aa: CALRASGNTIYF
abundance: NA
d_gene: NA
j_gene: TRBJ1-3
v_gene: TRBV30

CDR3nt: TGTGCCACAAGGGAGTATTACGAGCAGTACTTC
CDR3aa: CATREYYEQYF
abundance: NA
d_gene: NA
j_gene: TRBJ2-7
v_gene: TRBV10-3

CDR3nt: TGCGCCAGCAGCTTGGAGCGGGGGGCGAACACCGGGGAGCTGTTTTTT
CDR3aa: CASSLERGANTGELFF
abundance: NA
d_gene: TRBD2
j_gene: TRBJ2-2
v_gene: TRBV5-1

CDR3nt: TGTGCCAGCTCACCACCGTCAGGGGGCGGTGGTACTGAAGCTTTCTTT
CDR3aa: CASSPPSGGGGTEAFF
abundance: NA
d_gene: TRBD1
j_gene: TRBJ1-1
v_gene: TRBV18

CDR3nt: TGTGCCAGCAGCTTGTCTAGGGGACAGCCAAACTATGGCTACACCTTC
CDR3aa: CASSLSRGQPNYGYTF
abundance: NA
d_gene: TRBD1
j_gene: TRBJ1-2
v_gene: TRBV5-4

CDR3nt: TGTGCCAGCAGCTTGAGGACAGGGGTTAGCTACACCTTC
CDR3aa: CASSLRTGVSYTF
abundance: NA
d_gene: TRBD1
j_gene: TRBJ1-2
v_gene: TRBV5-6

CDR3nt: TGTGCCATCAGTGAGGGGCCGGGACAGGGAAATCAGCCCCAGCATTTT
CDR3aa: CAISEGPGQGNQPQHF
abundance: NA
d_gene: TRBD1
j_gene: TRBJ1-5
v_gene: TRBV10-3

CDR3nt: TGTGCCAGCAGCTTCCTCGAGGAGGGCGGGGAGCTGTTTTTT
CDR3aa: CASSFLEEGGELFF
abundance: NA
d_gene: NA
j_gene: TRBJ2-2
v_gene: TRBV9

CDR3nt: TGCGCCAGCAGCTTGATTAGACTAAAGAACACCGGGGAGCTGTTTTTT
CDR3aa: CASSLIRLKNTGELFF
abundance: NA
d_gene: NA
j_gene: TRBJ2-2
v_gene: TRBV5-1

CDR3nt: TGTGCCAGCACCCCACGGCGGGGAAACATTCAGTACTTC
CDR3aa: CASTPRRGNIQYF
abundance: NA
d_gene: NA
j_gene: TRBJ2-4
v_gene: TRBV7-2

CDR3nt: TGTGCCAGCAGAGACGGACGTACAAATCAGCCCCAGCATTTT
CDR3aa: CASRDGRTNQPQHF
abundance: NA
d_gene: NA
j_gene: TRBJ1-5
v_gene: TRBV2

CDR3nt: TGTGCCAGCAGCCAAGAAGTCAGTAACTATGGCTACACCTTC
CDR3aa: CASSQEVSNYGYTF
abundance: NA
d_gene: NA
j_gene: TRBJ1-2
v_gene: TRBV14

CDR3nt: TGTGCCAGCAGCTTCGACAGGTGGGAGCCCCAGCATTTT
CDR3aa: CASSFDRWEPQHF
abundance: NA
d_gene: NA
j_gene: TRBJ1-5
v_gene: TRBV7-9

CDR3nt: TGTGCCAGCAGCCAAGACGGCGAGCGTTTCGAGCAGTACTTC
CDR3aa: CASSQDGERFEQYF
abundance: few
d_gene: NA
j_gene: TRBJ2-7
v_gene: TRBV5-8

CDR3nt: TGTGCCAGCAGCCACCCTGAGAGGCAAGAGACCCAGTACTTC
CDR3aa: CASSHPERQETQYF
abundance: NA
d_gene: NA
j_gene: TRBJ2-5
v_gene: TRBV7-9

CDR3nt: TGTGCCACCAGCAGAGATCGCAGGGAGGAGGGCTACACCTTC
CDR3aa: CATSRDRREEGYTF
abundance: NA
d_gene: NA
j_gene: TRBJ1-2
v_gene: TRBV15

CDR3nt: TGTGCCAGCGTACTCATGAACACTGAAGCTTTCTTT
CDR3aa: CASVLMNTEAFF
abundance: NA
d_gene: NA
j_gene: TRBJ1-1
v_gene: TRBV2

CDR3nt: TGTGCCAGCAAATCCGGGACAATGAGTGGCTACACCTTC
CDR3aa: CASKSGTMSGYTF
abundance: NA
d_gene: NA
j_gene: TRBJ1-2
v_gene: TRBV6-5

CDR3nt: TGTGCCAGCAGCTTAGATGTTGGAAGCACAGATACGCAGTATTTT
CDR3aa: CASSLDVGSTDTQYF
abundance: NA
d_gene: NA
j_gene: TRBJ2-3
v_gene: TRBV5-4

CDR3nt: TGTGCCAGCAGCCGGACAGGGTCCAGAAACACCATATATTTT
CDR3aa: CASSRTGSRNTIYF
abundance: NA
d_gene: TRBD1
j_gene: TRBJ1-3
v_gene: TRBV7-9

CDR3nt: TGTGCCAGCAGTTACGGGGGTTTCGACGAGCAGTACTTC
CDR3aa: CASSYGGFDEQYF
abundance: NA
d_gene: NA
j_gene: TRBJ2-7
v_gene: TRBV6-5

CDR3nt: TGTGCCAGCAGTGCAAAAAACCAGGGGGCAGGTGGCTACACCTTC
CDR3aa: CASSAKNQGAGGYTF
abundance: NA
d_gene: TRBD1
j_gene: TRBJ1-2
v_gene: TRBV6-1

CDR3nt: TGCAGCTCCACCGGGACAGGCTATGGCTACACCTTC
CDR3aa: CSSTGTGYGYTF
abundance: few
d_gene: TRBD1
j_gene: TRBJ1-2
v_gene: TRBV29-1

CDR3nt: TGCGCCAGCAGTGCGGGACCGCACTTGAATGAAAAACTGTTTTTT
CDR3aa: CASSAGPHLNEKLFF
abundance: NA
d_gene: NA
j_gene: TRBJ1-4
v_gene: TRBV5-1

CDR3nt: TGTGCCAGCAGCGCTATGGGACAGAAGAACACTGAAGCTTTCTTT
CDR3aa: CASSAMGQKNTEAFF
abundance: NA
d_gene: TRBD1
j_gene: TRBJ1-1
v_gene: TRBV2

CDR3nt: TGTGCCAGCAGCTTGACAGGGGAGGTAAACGGCTACACCTTC
CDR3aa: CASSLTGEVNGYTF
abundance: NA
d_gene: TRBD1
j_gene: TRBJ1-2
v_gene: TRBV5-4

CDR3nt: TGCGCCAGCAGCTTGGGCGGGACATCCCAAGAAAAACTGTTTTTT
CDR3aa: CASSLGGTSQEKLFF
abundance: NA
d_gene: NA
j_gene: TRBJ1-4
v_gene: TRBV5-1

CDR3nt: TGTGCCTGGGGTTCGTGGGGTATCGGTCAGCCCCAGCATTTT
CDR3aa: CAWGSWGIGQPQHF
abundance: NA
d_gene: NA
j_gene: TRBJ1-5
v_gene: TRBV30

CDR3nt: TGTGCCAGCAGTGAACTGGGCGCTGAAGCTTTCTTT
CDR3aa: CASSELGAEAFF
abundance: once
d_gene: NA
j_gene: TRBJ1-1
v_gene: TRBV2

CDR3nt: TGCGCCAGCAGCTTGGCCATAAGGGGTGCGGGTGGCTACACCTTC
CDR3aa: CASSLAIRGAGGYTF
abundance: NA
d_gene: NA
j_gene: TRBJ1-2
v_gene: TRBV5-1

CDR3nt: TGTGCCAGCAGTAAGAATGACAAGCAGCCCCAGCATTTT
CDR3aa: CASSKNDKQPQHF
abundance: NA
d_gene: NA
j_gene: TRBJ1-5
v_gene: TRBV2

CDR3nt: TGTGCCAGCAGTTACAGTGGGGGCTACACCTTC
CDR3aa: CASSYSGGYTF
abundance: NA
d_gene: NA
j_gene: TRBJ1-2
v_gene: TRBV4-2

CDR3nt: TGTGCCAGCAGCCCGGGACAGGGGACAAATCAGCCCCAGCATTTT
CDR3aa: CASSPGQGTNQPQHF
abundance: NA
d_gene: TRBD1
j_gene: TRBJ1-5
v_gene: TRBV7-2

CDR3nt: TGTGCCAGCAGGTTCCAGAGCTCTGGGGCCAACGTCCTGACTTTC
CDR3aa: CASRFQSSGANVLTF
abundance: NA
d_gene: NA
j_gene: TRBJ2-6
v_gene: TRBV6-5

CDR3nt: TGTGCCAGCAGCCTTTCGCGGGTCGGGGAGCTGTTTTTT
CDR3aa: CASSLSRVGELFF
abundance: NA
d_gene: NA
j_gene: TRBJ2-2
v_gene: TRBV11-2

CDR3nt: TGTGCCAGCAGGTGGCTTAGCAATCAGCCCCAGCATTTT
CDR3aa: CASRWLSNQPQHF
abundance: NA
d_gene: NA
j_gene: TRBJ1-5
v_gene: TRBV2

CDR3nt: TGTGCCAGCAGCTTAGCTGGGAGAAGGGGCTACAATGAGCAGTTCTTC
CDR3aa: CASSLAGRRGYNEQFF
abundance: NA
d_gene: NA
j_gene: TRBJ2-1
v_gene: TRBV7-2

CDR3nt: TGTGCCAGCAGTCTACGACAGGCCTCTGGAAACACCATATATTTT
CDR3aa: CASSLRQASGNTIYF
abundance: NA
d_gene: NA
j_gene: TRBJ1-3
v_gene: TRBV2

CDR3nt: TGTGCCAGCAGAGCGGACGGCTATAGCAATCAGCCCCAGCATTTT
CDR3aa: CASRADGYSNQPQHF
abundance: NA
d_gene: NA
j_gene: TRBJ1-5
v_gene: TRBV6-1

CDR3nt: TGTGCCAGCCTAAAAGGACAGGGTTATGGCTACACCTTC
CDR3aa: CASLKGQGYGYTF
abundance: NA
d_gene: TRBD1
j_gene: TRBJ1-2
v_gene: TRBV6-5

CDR3nt: TGTGCCAGCTCGCCGGGACAGGGGGCTGAGCAGTTCTTC
CDR3aa: CASSPGQGAEQFF
abundance: NA
d_gene: TRBD1
j_gene: TRBJ2-1
v_gene: TRBV18

CDR3nt: TGTGCCAGCTCCAAGGACAGGGGGAATCAGCCCCAGCATTTT
CDR3aa: CASSKDRGNQPQHF
abundance: NA
d_gene: TRBD1
j_gene: TRBJ1-5
v_gene: TRBV19

CDR3nt: TGTGCCAGCAGCTTAGATCTACAGGGCGGTTCACCCCTCCACTTT
CDR3aa: CASSLDLQGGSPLHF
abundance: NA
d_gene: NA
j_gene: TRBJ1-6
v_gene: TRBV7-9

CDR3nt: TGCGCCAGCAGCTTGACTAGCGGGGGGGCCAGAGGAACGCAGTATTTT
CDR3aa: CASSLTSGGARGTQYF
abundance: NA
d_gene: TRBD2
j_gene: TRBJ2-3
v_gene: TRBV5-1

CDR3nt: TGCGCCAGCAGCTTGGAAGTAGGGAACACCGGGGAGCTGTTTTTT
CDR3aa: CASSLEVGNTGELFF
abundance: NA
d_gene: NA
j_gene: TRBJ2-2
v_gene: TRBV5-1

CDR3nt: TGTGCCAGCAGCCAGGGACAGGCGCAAGAGACCCAGTACTTC
CDR3aa: CASSQGQAQETQYF
abundance: NA
d_gene: TRBD1
j_gene: TRBJ2-5
v_gene: TRBV7-6

CDR3nt: TGTGCTACCTTTTCCCTAGCGGTAAACACAGATACGCAGTATTTT
CDR3aa: CATFSLAVNTDTQYF
abundance: NA
d_gene: TRBD2
j_gene: TRBJ2-3
v_gene: TRBV5-6

CDR3nt: TGTGCCAGCAGTTACTCCGGGGGGCCCTACGAGCAGTACTTC
CDR3aa: CASSYSGGPYEQYF
abundance: NA
d_gene: NA
j_gene: TRBJ2-7
v_gene: TRBV6-5

CDR3nt: TGTGCTAGCAGCTCGCCGGCTTGGCAGTACTTC
CDR3aa: CASSSPAWQYF
abundance: NA
d_gene: NA
j_gene: TRBJ2-7
v_gene: TRBV7-7

CDR3nt: TGTGCCAGCAGCAAATTTGGAGTTAGGCGGGGACAAGGCTACACCTTC
CDR3aa: CASSKFGVRRGQGYTF
abundance: NA
d_gene: NA
j_gene: TRBJ1-2
v_gene: TRBV21-1